Listed below are T cell receptor beta chains from one sample, sequenced in a study of OX40 agonist ivuxolimab in advanced cancers. Profiling relied on immunoSEQ multiplex PCR, and the TCRdb table lists in-frame clones only, not all of them. The sample records some 74,000 clones, around 90% being singletons. The source material was CD4+ or CD8+ T cells sorted from blood, sampled in a trial of the OX40 agonist ivuxolimab. These receptors were taken from an adult with an advanced solid tumor such as melanoma, head and neck, liver or kidney cancer. Both conserved end residues are part of each CDR3. Each record gives: CDR3 protein, J gene, V gene.

CDR3: CASSQDNDQPQHF
J: TRBJ1-5
V: TRBV4-2

CDR3: CASSLGVGNEKLFF
J: TRBJ1-4
V: TRBV7-9

CDR3: CASSEDRAGNYGYTF
J: TRBJ1-2
V: TRBV6-1

CDR3: CASSGSRVTTEAFF
J: TRBJ1-1
V: TRBV2

CDR3: CASRALALDYNEQFF
J: TRBJ2-1
V: TRBV19

CDR3: CAMQDRASNTGELFF
J: TRBJ2-2
V: TRBV7-6

CDR3: CASSSGQKLYNEQFF
J: TRBJ2-1
V: TRBV19

CDR3: CASSSPGTYSTDTQYF
J: TRBJ2-3
V: TRBV27

CDR3: CAWSPSGSYEQYF
J: TRBJ2-7
V: TRBV30

CDR3: CASSPRGAYEQYF
J: TRBJ2-7
V: TRBV5-1

CDR3: CASSLGRVDNQPQHF
J: TRBJ1-5
V: TRBV7-2

CDR3: CASSQDLKSEQFF
J: TRBJ2-1
V: TRBV14

CDR3: CASSPPSRDEQYF
J: TRBJ2-7
V: TRBV18

CDR3: CASSLPWSDTQYF
J: TRBJ2-3
V: TRBV19

CDR3: CASTRGLNTEAFF
J: TRBJ1-1
V: TRBV19

CDR3: CASSYKLDLRESGELFF
J: TRBJ2-2
V: TRBV5-5

CDR3: CAISVGTGGSNSPLHF
J: TRBJ1-6
V: TRBV10-3

CDR3: CASRNRGGNEQYF
J: TRBJ2-7
V: TRBV2

CDR3: CASRLAYEQYF
J: TRBJ2-7
V: TRBV2

CDR3: CASSMDRSHYGYTF
J: TRBJ1-2
V: TRBV6-4

CDR3: CSARYMETQYF
J: TRBJ2-5
V: TRBV20-1

CDR3: CASSLLGHGETQYF
J: TRBJ2-5
V: TRBV7-9

CDR3: CASSLGGSYNEQFF
J: TRBJ2-1
V: TRBV7-2

CDR3: CASRDRGRETQYF
J: TRBJ2-5
V: TRBV19

CDR3: CASSLDSTGGRYEQFF
J: TRBJ2-1
V: TRBV11-3

CDR3: CAWSPSGGAKSYEQYF
J: TRBJ2-7
V: TRBV30

CDR3: CASSIRGPQETQYF
J: TRBJ2-5
V: TRBV11-3

CDR3: CASSERGASYEQYF
J: TRBJ2-7
V: TRBV6-1

CDR3: CASSQRGPAKLFF
J: TRBJ1-4
V: TRBV6-6

CDR3: CASSQGAGRHF
J: TRBJ1-5
V: TRBV19

CDR3: CASRGQLMNTEAFF
J: TRBJ1-1
V: TRBV6-1

CDR3: CASRTEGRETQYF
J: TRBJ2-5
V: TRBV7-8

CDR3: CASSDDPRWTEAFF
J: TRBJ1-1
V: TRBV6-1

CDR3: CASTESGGNYEQYF
J: TRBJ2-7
V: TRBV25-1

CDR3: CASSYTFPGGGNTIYF
J: TRBJ1-3
V: TRBV6-5

CDR3: CASSLGRVNEKLFF
J: TRBJ1-4
V: TRBV11-2

CDR3: CASSLGTGRGNQPQHF
J: TRBJ1-5
V: TRBV5-5

CDR3: CASSQLGTGSMGYTF
J: TRBJ1-2
V: TRBV4-1

CDR3: CATGQSQETQYF
J: TRBJ2-5
V: TRBV15

CDR3: CATGGHSTDTQYF
J: TRBJ2-3
V: TRBV6-1

CDR3: CATSRVGGGALAGYTF
J: TRBJ1-2
V: TRBV15

CDR3: CSAREIYEQYF
J: TRBJ2-7
V: TRBV20-1

CDR3: CASSGQLPTEAFF
J: TRBJ1-1
V: TRBV2

CDR3: CASIRSDGYYGYTF
J: TRBJ1-2
V: TRBV19

CDR3: CASSPVNSYEQYF
J: TRBJ2-7
V: TRBV18

CDR3: CASSPRTAYTDTQYF
J: TRBJ2-3
V: TRBV5-1

CDR3: CASSLVYRYNEQFF
J: TRBJ2-1
V: TRBV7-8

CDR3: CASSLGGGTDTQYF
J: TRBJ2-3
V: TRBV9

CDR3: CASSLAGVKDTQYF
J: TRBJ2-3
V: TRBV11-2

CDR3: CASSRQGAHNEQFF
J: TRBJ2-1
V: TRBV27

CDR3: CASSLVSGGAPYEQYF
J: -
V: TRBV7-2

CDR3: CASSEIGQGPRGYTF
J: TRBJ1-2
V: TRBV6-1

CDR3: CASSEGSYEQYF
J: TRBJ2-7
V: TRBV10-1

CDR3: CASSLGDNRYTEAFF
J: TRBJ1-1
V: TRBV5-1

CDR3: CASSPRPGQGNEKLFF
J: TRBJ1-4
V: TRBV27